This TCR beta chain was captured in a study of blood T cell repertoires in COVID-19. Study background: Sources were T cells, B-cell-depleted T cells, or PBMCs; the material itself was cDNA or gDNA.

The cohort comprised adults aged roughly 18 to 95 years residing in approximately 25 US areas. Clones were sequenced by immunoSEQ multiplex PCR, and TCRdb holds only the in-frame ones, with some missing. The table includes approximately 270,000 clones, 91% detected once. The CDR3 covers 15 residues. Germline V gives CDR1 KGHSH, CDR2 LQKENI. The ends lost 6 bases at V and 7 bases at J; junction bases unmatched: 9. The genes are TRBV18 and TRBJ2-1; 10 bases are a match to TRBD1. The TCR was taken from a human donor in a cohort exposed to, infected with or recovered from COVID-19 (not recorded which). The donor label of this sample is uncertain. Sequencing input: PBMCs or T cells enriched from blood (not recorded which). The CDR3, as DNA: TGTGCCAGCTCGCGAGGGACAGGGGTCGGGAATGAGCAGTTCTTC. This gives the protein CASSRGTGVGNEQFF.